These T cell receptor beta chains were read from a single sample in a study of vaccination and CD4 T cells after COVID-19. What these receptors recognize is not known. One entry per CDR3 protein results from TCRdb running MiXCR on the PCR reads. The sample lists some 9,500 distinct CDR3 sequences; 30% to 45% were seen once. Sample: CD4+ T cells from blood, cultured in vitro. The source of these receptors is a human donor who had recovered from COVID-19. Both conserved end residues are part of each CDR3. A D gene is named only where the DNA matches it firmly. Clone size is given for some rows only: seen once, a few or many times, or a class if the clone is expanded.

>TRBV6-5|NA|NA|TRBJ1-3
CASSYSRLSGNTIYF
TGTGCCAGCAGTTACTCGAGGCTCTCTGGAAACACCATATATTTT
>TRBV10-3|TRBD1|NA|TRBJ1-1
CAIKAGQGGTEAFF
TGTGCCATCAAGGCGGGACAGGGTGGTACTGAAGCTTTCTTT
>TRBV19|NA|NA|TRBJ1-1
CASSIWELGGGRAFF
TGTGCCAGTAGTATCTGGGAGTTGGGGGGAGGCAGGGCTTTCTTT
>TRBV6-2/TRBV6-3|NA|few|TRBJ1-5
CASSAGQREAPQHF
TGTGCCAGCAGTGCTGGACAGAGGGAGGCGCCCCAGCATTTT
>TRBV28|NA|NA|TRBJ1-2
CASSLTGTYGYTF
TGTGCCAGCAGCCTTACAGGGACCTATGGCTACACCTTC
>TRBV11-2|NA|NA|TRBJ2-7
CASSSTRGSSEQYF
TGTGCCAGCAGCTCTACTCGAGGAAGTAGCGAGCAGTACTTC
>TRBV5-4|NA|NA|TRBJ2-7
CASSLAKGTGTYEQYF
TGTGCCAGCAGCTTGGCTAAGGGGACGGGTACCTACGAGCAGTACTTC
>TRBV20-1|NA|NA|TRBJ2-1
CSARVQGRVNEQFF
TGCAGTGCTAGAGTACAGGGCAGGGTCAATGAGCAGTTCTTC
>TRBV20-1|NA|NA|TRBJ1-1
CSARDEGNSFNTEAFF
TGCAGTGCTAGAGACGAAGGGAATTCTTTTAACACTGAAGCTTTCTTT
>TRBV6-1|NA|few|TRBJ1-6
CASSGQGVGNSPLHF
TGTGCCAGCAGTGGCCAGGGCGTAGGTAATTCACCCCTCCACTTT
>TRBV7-2|TRBD1|few|TRBJ1-1
CASSFTGTALNTEAFF
TGTGCCAGCAGCTTTACCGGGACAGCTCTGAACACTGAAGCTTTCTTT
>TRBV4-1|NA|NA|TRBJ2-3
CASSRTLTDTQYF
TGCGCCAGCAGTAGGACACTCACAGATACGCAGTATTTT
>TRBV15|TRBD2|NA|TRBJ2-3
CATSRGGLAGNTDTQYF
TGTGCCACCAGCAGAGGAGGACTAGCGGGAAACACAGATACGCAGTATTTT
>TRBV19|NA|few|TRBJ1-1
CASKIGGRSRVNTEAFF
TGTGCCAGTAAGATAGGAGGTAGAAGTAGGGTGAACACTGAAGCTTTCTTT
>TRBV2|TRBD1|few|TRBJ1-1
CASSWRTGGQGPNTEAFF
TGTGCCAGCAGTTGGAGAACCGGTGGACAGGGACCGAACACTGAAGCTTTCTTT
>TRBV6-1|NA|few|TRBJ2-1
CASNRQGMYNEQFF
TGTGCCAGCAATCGTCAGGGAATGTACAATGAGCAGTTCTTC
>TRBV5-6|NA|NA|TRBJ2-7
CASSFVALGAGEQYF
TGTGCCAGCAGCTTCGTGGCTCTTGGTGCGGGGGAGCAGTACTTC
>TRBV18|NA|once|TRBJ2-5
CASSPLAGEETQYF
TGTGCCAGCTCACCACTGGCAGGGGAAGAGACCCAGTACTTC
>TRBV27|TRBD1|few|TRBJ1-6
CASSRFFEQGIGSPLHF
TGTGCCAGCAGCCGCTTTTTTGAACAGGGGATAGGTTCACCCCTCCACTTT
>TRBV6-5|NA|NA|TRBJ1-2
CASSYSARGNYGYTF
TGTGCCAGCAGTTACTCAGCCAGGGGCAACTATGGCTACACCTTC
>TRBV5-4|NA|NA|TRBJ1-2
CASSGPANYGYTF
TGTGCCAGCAGCGGGCCGGCAAACTATGGCTACACCTTC
>TRBV11-2|NA|few|TRBJ1-3
CASRSGDTRSGNTIYF
TGTGCCAGCAGGTCCGGGGACACCCGCTCTGGAAACACCATATATTTT
>TRBV30|NA|NA|TRBJ2-5
CAWSVKGETQYF
TGTGCCTGGAGTGTTAAAGGAGAGACCCAGTACTTC
>TRBV5-1|TRBD2|NA|TRBJ2-5
CASSLRTSGGASETQYF
TGCGCCAGCAGCTTGCGGACTAGCGGGGGGGCATCGGAGACCCAGTACTTC
>TRBV5-4|NA|NA|TRBJ2-1
CASSPGSGLGYNEQFF
TGTGCCAGCAGCCCGGGGTCAGGGCTTGGATACAATGAGCAGTTCTTC
>TRBV14|TRBD1|NA|TRBJ1-1
CASKPQGLLMNTEAFF
TGTGCCAGCAAACCACAGGGGTTACTCATGAACACTGAAGCTTTCTTT
>TRBV18|NA|few|TRBJ1-6
CASSRRDSPLHF
TGTGCCAGCTCACGCAGGGATTCACCCCTCCACTTT
>TRBV20-1|NA|NA|TRBJ1-5
CSAREGPYSNQPQHF
TGCAGTGCTAGGGAGGGCCCTTATAGCAATCAGCCCCAGCATTTT
>TRBV6-5|NA|once|TRBJ2-7
CASSYPGHSEQYF
TGTGCCAGCAGTTACCCCGGACACTCCGAGCAGTACTTC
>TRBV19|TRBD1|few|TRBJ1-6
CASSAWTGAKTNSPLHF
TGTGCCAGTAGTGCCTGGACAGGGGCAAAAACTAATTCACCCCTCCACTTT
>TRBV6-1|NA|few|TRBJ1-2
CASRRRSGDGYTF
TGTGCCAGCAGGCGCAGATCGGGGGATGGCTACACCTTC
>TRBV7-9|NA|NA|TRBJ2-3
CASSFSAILRGIDTQYF
TGTGCCAGCAGCTTCTCAGCCATACTCAGGGGAATAGATACGCAGTATTTT
>TRBV6-2/TRBV6-3|NA|few|TRBJ1-2
CASSYSITASQSYGYTF
TGTGCCAGCAGTTACTCTATTACAGCGAGTCAGTCCTATGGCTACACCTTC
>TRBV7-7|NA|NA|TRBJ2-1
CASSPGRGILIEQFF
TGTGCCAGCAGCCCCGGGCGGGGTATCCTCATTGAGCAGTTCTTC
>TRBV7-2|NA|few|TRBJ2-1
CASSLPGGREQFF
TGTGCCAGCAGCTTACCCGGGGGCCGTGAGCAGTTCTTC
>TRBV1|NA|NA|TRBJ1-2
CTSSQEGSGGYTF
TGCACCAGCAGCCAGGAGGGTTCCGGTGGCTACACCTTC
>TRBV2|NA|NA|TRBJ2-3
CASTSQGADTQYF
TGTGCCAGCACGAGTCAGGGCGCAGATACGCAGTATTTT
>TRBV20-1|NA|few|TRBJ1-3
CSARDVSDSGGTIYF
TGCAGTGCTAGAGACGTGAGTGACAGTGGAGGCACCATATATTTT
>TRBV4-3|TRBD1|few|TRBJ1-2
CASSQEGQGANYGYTF
TGCGCCAGCAGCCAAGAAGGGCAGGGGGCTAACTATGGCTACACCTTC
>TRBV6-5|NA|few|TRBJ1-5
CASSLSHEVFSNQPQHF
TGTGCCAGCAGTTTATCCCATGAGGTATTTAGCAATCAGCCCCAGCATTTT
>TRBV6-5|NA|NA|TRBJ1-3
CASSYSLPSISGNTIYF
TGTGCCAGCAGTTATTCATTACCATCTATCTCTGGAAACACCATATATTTT
>TRBV29-1|NA|NA|TRBJ2-1
CSVEDSSYNEQFF
TGCAGCGTTGAGGACAGCTCCTACAATGAGCAGTTCTTC
>TRBV27|NA|NA|TRBJ1-5
CASSLPRAGVQPQHF
TGTGCCAGCAGTTTACCGAGAGCAGGGGTTCAGCCCCAGCATTTT
>TRBV4-1|TRBD1|few|TRBJ2-3
CASSQENRGPQYF
TGCGCCAGCAGCCAAGAAAACAGGGGACCCCAGTATTTT
>TRBV6-1|NA|NA|TRBJ1-2
CASSPGYLYGYTF
TGTGCCAGCAGCCCGGGTTACCTCTATGGCTACACCTTC
>TRBV6-2/TRBV6-3|NA|NA|TRBJ1-2
CASTDGESYGYTF
TGTGCCAGCACCGACGGAGAGAGCTATGGCTACACCTTC
>TRBV23-1|NA|NA|TRBJ2-7
CASRLNPIGLGSTYEQYF
TGCGCCAGCAGACTAAACCCAATTGGGCTAGGGTCGACCTACGAGCAGTACTTC
>TRBV19|TRBD2|NA|TRBJ2-3
CASRAGVSTDTQYF
TGTGCCAGTAGAGCGGGGGTTAGCACAGATACGCAGTATTTT
>TRBV10-3|NA|NA|TRBJ2-2
CAISEAALGGELFF
TGTGCCATCAGTGAGGCAGCCCTGGGCGGGGAGCTGTTTTTT
>TRBV19|TRBD2|NA|TRBJ2-7
CASRPGTSGGAVEQYF
TGTGCCAGTAGGCCTGGGACTAGCGGGGGGGCTGTGGAGCAGTACTTC
>TRBV5-4|TRBD2|few|TRBJ2-1
CASSPRTSGRNEQFF
TGTGCCAGCAGCCCTAGGACTAGCGGGAGAAATGAGCAGTTCTTC
>TRBV11-3|TRBD1|NA|TRBJ2-5
CASSFTGGRGETQYF
TGTGCCAGCAGCTTTACAGGGGGCAGAGGGGAGACCCAGTACTTC
>TRBV20-1|NA|NA|TRBJ1-5
CSASWQNQPQHF
TGCAGTGCTAGTTGGCAAAATCAGCCCCAGCATTTT
>TRBV11-3|NA|NA|TRBJ1-6
CASSRNNSPLHF
TGTGCCAGCAGCCGCAACAATTCACCCCTCCACTTT